This T cell receptor beta chain was found in a study of chemoradiotherapy in HPV16-positive cancers. The CDR3 runs 14 residues. The germline V gene has CDR1 LNHDA and CDR2 SQIVND (reference sequence). The ends were cut back, 3 bases at V and 2 bases at J, with 9 bases in the middle. Findings and caveats of the study: Only a couple of HPV16-positive patients supplied the functional HPV-specificity definition. In HPV16-positive patients, HPV-responsive T-cell expansion tracked better recurrence-free survival.

Points on this clone: What it recognizes is unknown.

The repertoire was sequenced with immunoSEQ multiplex PCR; TCRdb's copy has only in-frame clones and lacks some. The data contain about 6,500 clones, 75% to 95% of them singletons. The gene calls are TRBV19 and TRBJ2-3; D unclear. Sequences were derived from blood, sampled from a patient who underwent chemoradiotherapy. This TCR came from a human donor with HPV-associated anogenital cancer. The CDR3 sequence: CASSIPTDTDTQYF. CDR3 nucleotides: TGTGCCAGTAGTATCCCAACGGACACAGATACGCAGTATTTT.